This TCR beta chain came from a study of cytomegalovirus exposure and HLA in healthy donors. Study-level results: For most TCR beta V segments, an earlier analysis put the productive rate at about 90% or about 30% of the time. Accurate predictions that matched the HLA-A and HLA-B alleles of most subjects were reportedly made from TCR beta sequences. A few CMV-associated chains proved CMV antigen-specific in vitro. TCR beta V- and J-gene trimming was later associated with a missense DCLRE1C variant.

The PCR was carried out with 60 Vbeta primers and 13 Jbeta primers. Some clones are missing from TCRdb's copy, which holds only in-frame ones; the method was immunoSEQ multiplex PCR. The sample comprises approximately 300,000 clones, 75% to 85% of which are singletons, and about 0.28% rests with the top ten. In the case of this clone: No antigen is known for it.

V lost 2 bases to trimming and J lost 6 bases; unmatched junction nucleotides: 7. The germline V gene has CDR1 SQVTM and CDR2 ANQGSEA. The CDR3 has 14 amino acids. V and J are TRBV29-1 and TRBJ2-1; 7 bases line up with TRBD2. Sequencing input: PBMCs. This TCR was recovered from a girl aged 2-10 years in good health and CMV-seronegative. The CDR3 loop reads CSVERRGSLNEQFF. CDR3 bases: TGCAGCGTTGAACGGCGGGGGTCTCTCAATGAGCAGTTCTTC.